The clone carrying this T cell receptor beta chain has just a few counts. Its antigen is currently unknown. This sample stems from a study of blood T cells in healthy people across ages. Findings of the study overall: Conclusively comparing naive with antigen-experienced cells was impossible with unsorted PBMCs. One million T cells yielded diversity estimates that were considered underestimates.

V lost 6 bases to trimming and J lost 1 base, with 15 bases between them. CDR3 length: 15 amino acids. CDR1 is ENHRY, CDR2 SYGVKD, per germline. Investigators took about 9.4 milliliters of peripheral blood from every donor. Extraction of total RNA produced a minimum of 5.5 micrograms from each sample. Together with a sample-barcoded 5' primer, a J-beta primer mix was included in a second PCR lasting about 6 to 11 cycles. Each CDR3 protein is one row after TCRdb ran MiXCR on the 5' RACE reads. The sample holds around 850,000 distinct CDR3 sequences, roughly 34% seen once. The material sequenced was blood. This TCR came from a man between 18 and 29 years old in good health. This chain connects TRBV10-3 to TRBJ1-1, with D tentatively TRBD1 (5 bases). The CDR3 protein is CAISRDPKSNTEAFF. For the CDR3, the DNA is TGTGCCATCAGCCGGGACCCCAAGTCGAACACTGAAGCTTTCTTT.